This T cell receptor beta chain was profiled in a study of shared clonotypes between healthy human individuals. Study overall: The plates for each donor numbered three CD4 naive, three CD4 memory, two CD8 naive and one CD8 memory. Study results and limitations: Naive CD4 clonotype sharing across four donors was around 5%.

The data were produced by immunoSEQ multiplex PCR, yet TCRdb's version contains in-frame clones alone and is incomplete. This sample carries about 2.4 million clones, 93% of them seen once, and the ten largest clones take 0.36%. Healthy HIV-negative adults with no recent acute infections or vaccinations were recruited as donors. The authors divided CD4+ cells into CD45RA+ naive and CD45RA-negative memory subsets. CDR1 is GTSNPN, CDR2 SVGIG, per germline (reference sequence). The germline V and J ends were trimmed by 0 bases and 0 bases, with 9 bases remaining between them. The CDR3 has 15 amino acids. Concerning this clone itself: Its target is unknown. The sample holds other DNA sequences that translate to the same CDR3.

The TCR originated in a man aged 18 to 29 in good health. Some clones in this sample may be carry-over from other donors' samples. Sequenced input: naive CD4+ T cells from PBMCs. Subset indicated: CD45RA+ positively selected. The chain joins TRBV30 to TRBJ1-5, with D unclear. CDR3 in DNA: TGTGCCTGGAGTGTACTGGGAGTTAGCAATCAGCCCCAGCATTTT. Translating gives CAWSVLGVSNQPQHF.